The 21 T cell receptor beta chains presented below share a single source sample, sequenced in a study of T-cell memory formation after mild COVID-19. TCRdb ran MiXCR on the 5' RACE reads and lists one entry per CDR3 protein. The table lists approximately 48,000 distinct CDR3 sequences, approximately 7% of them singletons. The sequenced sample was PBMCs or a T cell subset sorted from them (not recorded which). All receptors derive from a man aged 18-30 years who had mild COVID-19 (a few samples of this study predate the infection). Cell type and time point are not known.

The V and J genes are TRBV7-9 and TRBJ2-3; D remains unclear. Trimming took 1 base from V and 5 from J, leaving 7 bases between them. Germline CDR1 reads SEHNR; CDR2 reads FQNEAQ (reference sequence). CDR3 length: 13 amino acids. The CDR3 DNA is TGTGCCAGCAGCTTAGTATCCGGAGATACGCAGTATTTT. Its translation: CASSLVSGDTQYF.

This clonotype occurred a few times. The chain has TRBV5-1 and TRBJ2-3, with 8 bases matching TRBD1. CDR1 is SGHRS and CDR2 is YFSETQ in the germline V gene. V lost 7 bases to trimming and J lost 1 base; unmatched junction nucleotides: 8. This CDR3 spans 15 amino acids. The CDR3 nucleotides are TGCGCCAGCGCTGAACAGGGGGATGGCACAGATACGCAGTATTTT. Amino acids: CASAEQGDGTDTQYF.

This chain links TRBV7-2 with TRBJ1-2; no clear D gene. Trimming took 0 bases from V and 8 from J, leaving 13 bases between them. CDR1 is SGHTA and CDR2 is FQGNSA in the germline V gene. The CDR3 is 14 residues long. CDR3 amino acids: CASSLATGLGGYTF. CDR3 in DNA: TGTGCCAGCAGCTTAGCAACTGGACTAGGCGGCTACACCTTC.

In its sample, this clonotype was seen many times. CDR3 sequence reads: CASSQSWYTDTQYF. The CDR3 nucleotides are TGCGCCAGCAGCCAGAGTTGGTACACAGATACGCAGTATTTT. The chain joins TRBV4-3 to TRBJ2-3; D is unclear. CDR3 length equals 14 residues. V lost 3 bases and J lost 2, with 9 bases in between. CDR1 and CDR2 (germline): LGHNA, YSLEER.

This chain links TRBV3-1 with TRBJ1-5, with D perhaps matching TRBD1 (5 bases). This CDR3 spans 13 amino acids. Trimming pared 1 base from V and 9 bases from J, leaving 10 bases between. The V gene's germline CDR1 is LGHDT and CDR2 YNNKEL (reference sequence). The CDR3 reads CASSQGGGRPQHF. CDR3 coding DNA: TGTGCCAGCAGCCAAGGGGGGGGAAGGCCCCAGCATTTT.

This clonotype was counted at least ten times. The V call is TRBV6-2 or TRBV6-3, the J call TRBJ2-3, with D possibly being TRBD2 (6 bases). Germline loops: CDR1 MNHEY, CDR2 SVGEGT. CDR3 length: 13 amino acids. Trimming removed 5 bases from V and 11 bases from J, with 17 bases in between. Here the CDR3 reads CASSPPGGIEQYF. CDR3 bases: TGTGCCAGCAGTCCCCCCGGAGGGATAGAGCAGTATTTT.

In its sample, this clonotype was seen many times. The chain is built from TRBV28 and TRBJ1-1; maybe TRBD1 (6 bases). Germline-derived CDR1 and CDR2 are MDHEN and SYDVKM. The V and J ends lost 7 bases and 8 bases respectively, with 14 bases between them. This CDR3 contains 12 residues. This chain's CDR3 is CASISPGGEAFF. Written as DNA, the CDR3 is TGTGCCAGCATCTCACCGGGGGGCGAAGCTTTCTTT. The full variable domain, completed using reference TRBV28 and TRBJ1-1, is DVKVTQSSRYLVKRTGEKVFLECVQDMDHENMFWYRQDPGLGLRLIYFSYDVKMKEKGDIPEGYSVSREKKERFSLILESASTNQTSMYLCASISPGGEAFFGQGTRLTVV.

This clonotype was observed a handful of times. V is TRBV3-1 and J is TRBJ2-1; the D is unclear. From germline, CDR1 is LGHDT and CDR2 YNNKEL (reference sequence). The CDR3 is 15 residues long. V was shortened by 5 bases and J by 0 bases, with 11 bases between the two germline ends. CDR3 residues: CASSIGVSSYNEQFF. For the CDR3, the DNA is TGTGCCAGCAGCATTGGGGTTAGCTCCTACAATGAGCAGTTCTTC.

On this clonotype: A much larger clone sits a single nucleotide away, making a read error possible. The chain combines TRBV4-1 with TRBJ2-2; 8 positions agree with TRBD2. CDR3 size: 18 residues. Germline CDR1 MGHRA, CDR2 YSYEKL. CDR3 DNA sequence: TGCGCCAGCAGACAAGCCTTCCGGGGGGGCCGGGCAAGCGGGGAGCTGTTTTTT. Its translation is CASRQAFRGGRASGELFF.

This clonotype has a count of ten or more. The genes are TRBV7-2 and TRBJ2-6; the D gene is possibly TRBD2 (5 bases). CDR1 and CDR2 from the germline V gene are SGHTA and FQGNSA. The CDR3 spans 13 residues. With 8 bases removed from V and 2 bases from J, the gap between germline ends came to 7 bases. CDR3 sequence reads: CASAEAGANVLTF. CDR3 sequence (DNA): TGTGCCAGCGCGGAGGCTGGGGCCAACGTCCTGACTTTC.

The DNA of the CDR3 is TGTGCCAGCAGCCTCCAGACAGGTGCAACTAATGAAAAACTGTTTTTT. As protein: CASSLQTGATNEKLFF. The rearrangement uses TRBV11-2 and TRBJ1-4, with a tentative D call TRBD1 (6 bases). The CDR3 length is 16 residues. V was pared by 5 bases and J by 0 bases, with 13 bases between. CDR1 SGHAT and CDR2 FQNNGV come from the germline V gene.

This clonotype was observed many times. The genes are TRBV5-1 and TRBJ2-6; unclear D gene. The CDR3 has 14 amino acids. Trimming took 4 bases from V and 2 from J, leaving 7 bases between them. Germline assignment: CDR1 SGHRS and CDR2 YFSETQ. The CDR3 coding sequence is TGCGCCAGCAGCGATCTAACTGGGGCCAACGTCCTGACTTTC. Translated: CASSDLTGANVLTF.

The chain combines TRBV7-9 with TRBJ1-2, with a tentative D call TRBD1 (6 bases). CDR3 length: 16 residues. In germline, CDR1 is SEHNR, CDR2 FQNEAQ (reference sequence). The germline V and J ends were trimmed by 4 bases and 4 bases, with 19 bases remaining between them. This chain's CDR3 is CASSSGDDRYPYGYTF. The CDR3 nucleotides are TGTGCCAGCAGCTCCGGCGATGACAGGTACCCCTATGGCTACACCTTC.

This clonotype was found many times. The J gene is TRBJ2-5, the V gene TRBV7-2; D possibly uses TRBD1 or TRBD2 (6 bases each). In germline, CDR1 is SGHTA, CDR2 FQGNSA. V was pared by 2 bases and J by 4 bases, with 14 bases between. The CDR3 is 15 amino acids. CDR3: CASSLSQGRGETQYF. The CDR3 DNA follows: TGTGCCAGCAGCTTATCCCAGGGGCGGGGAGAGACCCAGTACTTC.

The chain uses TRBV12-5 and TRBJ1-1, with 11 bases that match TRBD1. This CDR3 is 14 amino acids long. The J segment lost 4 bases and the V segment lost 7 bases, leaving 5 bases of the junction unmatched. Per germline, CDR1 LGHNT and CDR2 FRNRAP. The CDR3: CASALDRGPTEAFF. The CDR3 nucleotides are TGTGCTAGTGCCTTGGACAGGGGGCCCACTGAAGCTTTCTTT.

This clonotype was counted only a few times. This chain links TRBV18 with TRBJ2-3, with TRBD2 matching 7 bases. This CDR3 has 15 amino acids. Germline lookup yields CDR1 KGHSH and CDR2 LQKENI. V lost 3 bases, J lost 4 bases, and 7 bases stayed unmatched. CDR3 in DNA: TGTGCCAGCTCACCTTCGAGTCTAGCGGCAGATACGCAGTATTTT. Its protein product is CASSPSSLAADTQYF.

The table lists this clonotype with many counts. The chain is built from TRBV27 and TRBJ2-7, with 9 bases identical to TRBD2. J lost 3 bases, V lost 6 bases, and 15 bases had no gene match. This CDR3 is built from 17 residues. CDR1 MNHEY and CDR2 SMNVEV come from the germline V gene (reference sequence). The CDR3 region has the DNA TGTGCCAGCAGGCCTGCTTTGGGGCGGGGGGGCATCTACGAGCAGTACTTC. Amino acid sequence: CASRPALGRGGIYEQYF.

This clonotype showed up many times. The chain recombines TRBV2 with TRBJ2-7; no reliable D call. The CDR3 sequence is 11 residues long. V shed 6 bases and J shed 0 bases, with 3 bases lying between them. Germline V gene data show CDR1 as SNHLY and CDR2 as FYNNEI. In nucleotides, the CDR3 is TGTGCCAGCAGGGACTCCTACGAGCAGTACTTC. It yields the protein CASRDSYEQYF.

There are many counts of this clonotype. This chain joins TRBV5-1 and TRBJ2-3; TRBD1 might be the D (5 bases). The CDR3 runs 14 residues. Trimming took off 0 bases at V and 4 bases at J, with 9 bases between the two ends. Germline values: CDR1 SGHRS, CDR2 YFSETQ. CDR3 sequence reads: CASSLAPGSDTQYF. CDR3 DNA: TGCGCCAGCAGCTTGGCGCCAGGGTCAGATACGCAGTATTTT.

This clonotype was observed at least ten times. The V call is TRBV9, the J call TRBJ1-6; D gene unclear. V lost 3 bases and J 0 bases, leaving 4 bases between the germline ends. From germline, CDR1 is SGDLS and CDR2 YYNGEE. This CDR3 is built from 14 residues. The CDR3 sequence: CASSESSYNSPLHF. The CDR3 bases are TGTGCCAGCAGCGAAAGCTCCTATAATTCACCCCTCCACTTT. The complete variable domain, with remaining parts taken from reference TRBV9 and TRBJ1-6, reads DSGVTQTPKHLITATGQRVTLRCSPRSGDLSVYWYQQSLDQGLQFLIQYYNGEERAKGNILERFSAQQFPDLHSELNLSSLELGDSALYFCASSESSYNSPLHFGNGTRLTVT.

The chain couples TRBV18 to TRBJ2-7, with 7 positions matching TRBD1. V gave up 6 bases and J gave up 3 bases; unmatched junction bases: 11. In germline, CDR1 is KGHSH, CDR2 LQKENI. The length of the CDR3 is 15 residues. CDR3: CASSPMTGPDYEQYF. The CDR3 DNA sequence: TGTGCCAGCTCTCCCATGACAGGGCCGGACTACGAGCAGTACTTC. Based on the CDR3 plus reference TRBV18 and TRBJ2-7, the full variable domain is NAGVMQNPRHLVRRRGQEARLRCSPMKGHSHVYWYRQLPEEGLKFMVYLQKENIIDESGMPKERFSAEFPKEGPSILRIQQVVRGDSAAYFCASSPMTGPDYEQYFGPGTRLTVT.